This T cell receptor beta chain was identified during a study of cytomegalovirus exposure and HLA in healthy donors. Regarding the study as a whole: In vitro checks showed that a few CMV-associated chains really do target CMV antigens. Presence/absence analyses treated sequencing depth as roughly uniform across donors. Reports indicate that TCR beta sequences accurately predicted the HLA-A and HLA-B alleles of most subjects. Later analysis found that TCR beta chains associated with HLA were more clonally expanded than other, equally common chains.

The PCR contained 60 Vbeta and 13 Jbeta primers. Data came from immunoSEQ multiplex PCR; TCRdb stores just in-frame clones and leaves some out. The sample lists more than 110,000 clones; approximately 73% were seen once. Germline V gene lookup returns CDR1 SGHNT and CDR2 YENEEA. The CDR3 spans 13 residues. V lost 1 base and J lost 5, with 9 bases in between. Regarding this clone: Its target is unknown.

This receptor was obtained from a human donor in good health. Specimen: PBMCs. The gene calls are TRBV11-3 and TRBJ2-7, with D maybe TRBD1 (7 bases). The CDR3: CASSLAGGNEQYF. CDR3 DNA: TGTGCCAGCAGCTTAGCAGGGGGGAACGAGCAGTACTTC.